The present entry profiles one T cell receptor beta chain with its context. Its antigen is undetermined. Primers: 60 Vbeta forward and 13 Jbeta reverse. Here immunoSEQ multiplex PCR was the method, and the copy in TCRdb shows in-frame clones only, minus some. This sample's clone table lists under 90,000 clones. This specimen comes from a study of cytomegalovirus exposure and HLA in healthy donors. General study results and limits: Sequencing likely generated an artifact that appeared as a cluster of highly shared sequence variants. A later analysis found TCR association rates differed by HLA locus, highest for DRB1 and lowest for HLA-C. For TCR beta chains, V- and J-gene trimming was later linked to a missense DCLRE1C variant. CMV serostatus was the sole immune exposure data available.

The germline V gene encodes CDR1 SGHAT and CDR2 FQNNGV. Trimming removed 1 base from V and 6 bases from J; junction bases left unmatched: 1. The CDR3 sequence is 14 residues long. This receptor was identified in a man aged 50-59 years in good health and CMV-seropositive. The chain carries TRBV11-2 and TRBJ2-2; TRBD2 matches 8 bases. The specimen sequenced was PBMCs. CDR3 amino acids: CASSLGAGAGELFF. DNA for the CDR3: TGTGCCAGCAGCTTAGGAGCGGGAGCCGGGGAGCTGTTTTTT. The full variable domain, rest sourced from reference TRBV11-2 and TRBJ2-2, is EAGVAQSPRYKIIEKRQSVAFWCNPISGHATLYWYQQILGQGPKLLIQFQNNGVVDDSQLPKDRFSAERLKGVDSTLKIQPAKLEDSAVYLCASSLGAGAGELFFGEGSRLTVL.